This note documents a single T cell receptor beta chain sequence. As yet, its antigen is unknown. Germline lookup yields CDR1 MGHRA and CDR2 YSYEKL. Trimming removed 0 bases from V and 7 bases from J, with 7 bases in between. The CDR3 consists of 13 residues. The source of the sample is a study of breast tumors, draining lymph nodes, adjacent tissues. Overall study results and limits: Tumors had less TCR diversity than lymph nodes, more than nontumor tissue. Findings are consistent with lymph node origin and intratumoral expansion of most tumor T cells. Tumor and nontumor repertoires were significantly more similar in luminal-like than in basal-like breast cancer.

TCRdb reanalysed the multiplex PCR reads using MiXCR and keeps one entry per CDR3 protein. The sample consists of roughly 23,000 distinct CDR3 sequences, approximately 61% of them appearing once. The V gene is TRBV4-1, the J gene TRBJ1-5; D remains ambiguous. This sequence was found in a female donor with breast cancer. Some clones in this sample may be carry-over from other donors' samples. Sequences were obtained from tumor-adjacent breast tissue. The CDR3 coding sequence is TGCGCCAGCAGCCAAGATGGTTGGCAGCCCCAGCATTTT. Protein: CASSQDGWQPQHF.